Listed here is a single T cell receptor (beta chain). Its antigen is not known. The entry originates in a study of T cells after yellow fever vaccination. Broader study findings: The study re-detected most primary-vaccination clones after the booster (approximately 96% CD4, roughly 91% CD8).

TCRdb re-called the 5' RACE reads through MiXCR, storing one row per CDR3 protein. The profile shows about 550,000 distinct CDR3 sequences, under 25% of them singletons. Germline V CDR1 and CDR2: DFQATT, SNEGSKA (reference sequence). Trimming at V came to 6 bases and at J to 3 bases, leaving 10 bases not matched to a gene. CDR3 length equals 14 residues. The sample in question was PBMCs, obtained 15 days after the yellow fever booster vaccination. This chain uses TRBV20-1 with TRBJ2-7; 8 nucleotides match TRBD2. This receptor was identified in a man younger than 40 who received the YFV17D yellow fever vaccine. The CDR3 spells CSASGLARIYEQYF. CDR3 nucleotides: TGCAGTGCCTCCGGACTAGCCCGGATCTACGAGCAGTACTTC.